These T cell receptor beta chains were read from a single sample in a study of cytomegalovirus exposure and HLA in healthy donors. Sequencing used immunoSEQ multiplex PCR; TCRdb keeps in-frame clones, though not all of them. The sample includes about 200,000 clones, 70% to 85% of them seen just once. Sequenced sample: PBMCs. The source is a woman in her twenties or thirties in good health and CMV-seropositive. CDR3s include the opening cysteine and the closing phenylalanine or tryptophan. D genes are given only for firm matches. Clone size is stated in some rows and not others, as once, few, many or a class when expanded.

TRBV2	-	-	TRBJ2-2	TGTGCCAGCAGTTTATCCGGGGAGCTGTTTTTT	CASSLSGELFF
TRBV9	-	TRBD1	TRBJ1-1	TGTGCCAGCAGCGTAACCGGGACAGGGGGATTCGGAGCTTTCTTT	CASSVTGTGGFGAFF
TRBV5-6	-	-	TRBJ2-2	TGTGCCAGCAGCTTCTTGAGGGAGCAAAATCACGGGGAGCTGTTTTTT	CASSFLREQNHGELFF
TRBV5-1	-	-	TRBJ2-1	TGCGCCAGCAGCACCCCTTTCGAGGGAAATGAGCAGTTCTTC	CASSTPFEGNEQFF
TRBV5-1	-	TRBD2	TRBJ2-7	TGCGCCAGCAGCCCCGGGGGGAGGACCTACGAGCAGTACTTC	CASSPGGRTYEQYF
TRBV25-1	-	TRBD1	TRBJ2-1	TGTGCCAGCAGACAGACAGGGGATGGTGAGCAGTTCTTC	CASRQTGDGEQFF
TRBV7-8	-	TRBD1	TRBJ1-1	TGTGCCAGCAGCTTGACAGGGATGGGCACTGAAGCTTTCTTT	CASSLTGMGTEAFF
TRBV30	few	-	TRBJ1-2	TGTGCCTGGAGTCCCGGCAGGGAAGCTGGCTACACCTTC	CAWSPGREAGYTF
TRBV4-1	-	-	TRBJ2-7	TGCGCCAGCAGCCCCCAAAAGACCGGACACAGTTTTGACTACGAGCAGTACTTC	CASSPQKTGHSFDYEQYF
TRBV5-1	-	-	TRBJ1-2	TGCGCCAGCAGCACAAGGACTGCTAACTATGGCTACACCTTC	CASSTRTANYGYTF
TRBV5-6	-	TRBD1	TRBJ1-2	TGTGCCAGCAGGTCTTTTACAGGGGGCGGCGGCTACACCTTC	CASRSFTGGGGYTF
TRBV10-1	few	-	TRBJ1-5	TGCGCCAGCAGCAAAGCTACCCCAGGGGATAGCAATCAGCCCCAGCATTTT	CASSKATPGDSNQPQHF
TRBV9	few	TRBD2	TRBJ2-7	TGTGCCAGCAGTCCCGGGACTAACTACGAGCAGTACTTC	CASSPGTNYEQYF
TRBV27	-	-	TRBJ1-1	TGTGCCAGCAGTTCCAGGGGCGGTGAAGCTTTCTTT	CASSSRGGEAFF
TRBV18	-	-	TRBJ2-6	TGTGCCAGCTCACCAGGCAGGGACTCTGGGGCCAACGTCCTGACTTTC	CASSPGRDSGANVLTF
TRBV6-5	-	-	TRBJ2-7	TGTGCCAGCACCGATAGATACGAGCAGTACTTC	CASTDRYEQYF
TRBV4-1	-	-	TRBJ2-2	TGCGCCAGCAGTCGTCCTAGCCCCTTCGGGGAGCTGTTTTTT	CASSRPSPFGELFF
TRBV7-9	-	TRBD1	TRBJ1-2	TGTGCCAGCAGCTACCCCTCCGGGACAGGGGGAACCGACTACACCTTC	CASSYPSGTGGTDYTF
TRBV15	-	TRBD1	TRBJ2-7	TGTGCCACCAGCAGAGCAAGACAGGGACCCGACGAGCAGTACTTC	CATSRARQGPDEQYF
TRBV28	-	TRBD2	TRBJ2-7	TGTGCCAGCAGGGGTGGCGGGAGTCGATACGAGCAGTACTTC	CASRGGGSRYEQYF
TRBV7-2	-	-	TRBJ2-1	TGTGCCAGCAGCTCCCTACCCGGGAATGAGCAGTTCTTC	CASSSLPGNEQFF
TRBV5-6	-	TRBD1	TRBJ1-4	TGTGCCAGCAGCCGCGATACAGGGGGGAGAGGGCTGTTTTTT	CASSRDTGGRGLFF
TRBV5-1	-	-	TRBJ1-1	TGCGCCAGCAGCTTGGTTATGAACACTGAAGCTTTCTTT	CASSLVMNTEAFF
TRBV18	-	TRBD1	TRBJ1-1	TGTGCCAGCTCACCGTTTGAGACCGGGACAGTCTATTCGATGAACACTGAAGCTTTCTTT	CASSPFETGTVYSMNTEAFF
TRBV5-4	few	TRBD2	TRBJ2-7	TGTGCCAGCAGTACGGGACTAGCGGGAGGCCTCTCGTACGAGCAGTACTTC	CASSTGLAGGLSYEQYF
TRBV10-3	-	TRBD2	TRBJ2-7	TGTGCCATCAGACGGACTAGCGGGGCCTACGAGCAGTACTTC	CAIRRTSGAYEQYF
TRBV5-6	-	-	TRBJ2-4	TGTGCCAGCAGCTTGGAGCCAGCGGGAGCCAAAAACATTCAGTACTTC	CASSLEPAGAKNIQYF
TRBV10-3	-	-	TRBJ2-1	TGTGCCATAGGCCGCGAGGTGACCTCCTACAATGAGCAGTTCTTC	CAIGREVTSYNEQFF
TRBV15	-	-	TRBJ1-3	TGTGCCACCAGCAGAGATCGGTGGGGAGCTGGAAACACCATATATTTT	CATSRDRWGAGNTIYF
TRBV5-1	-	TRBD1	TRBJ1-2	TGCGCCAGCAGCTGGACAGGGGGGGAAAACTATGGCTACACCTTC	CASSWTGGENYGYTF
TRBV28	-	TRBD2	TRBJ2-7	TGTGCCAGCAGTTTACAGACTAGCGTTTACGAGCAGTACTTC	CASSLQTSVYEQYF
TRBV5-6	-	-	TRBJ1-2	TGTGCCAGCAGCTTCGGACAGACTCAAGCGCAGGGCTACACCTTC	CASSFGQTQAQGYTF
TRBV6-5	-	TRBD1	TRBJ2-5	TGTGCCAGCAGTCCACAGGGGAAAGAGACCCAGTACTTC	CASSPQGKETQYF
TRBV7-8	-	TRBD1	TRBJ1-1	TGTGCCAGCAGCTTAATGGGACAGGGTGGCACTGAAGCTTTCTTT	CASSLMGQGGTEAFF
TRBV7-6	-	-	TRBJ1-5	TGTGCCAGCAGCGCTAGTTCGAGGGCGAATCAGCCCCAGCATTTT	CASSASSRANQPQHF
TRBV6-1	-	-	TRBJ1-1	TGTGCCAGCATATGGGAGGTCGGCACTGAAGCTTTCTTT	CASIWEVGTEAFF